What follows are 18 T cell receptor beta chains derived from one specimen sequenced in a study of blood T cells in healthy people across ages. The second PCR ran about 6 to 12 cycles with a sample-barcoded 5' primer and J-beta primers. Each CDR3 protein is one row after TCRdb ran MiXCR on the 5' RACE reads. The repertoire holds 910,000 or so distinct CDR3 sequences, just over 50% seen once, with 20% to 25% in the top ten. Source material: blood. These receptors were obtained from a woman aged 55 to 70 in good health.

This clonotype was picked up a small number of times. The J gene is TRBJ2-7, the V gene TRBV29-1; 14 nucleotides line up with TRBD2. Per the germline V gene, CDR1 is SQVTM and CDR2 is ANQGSEA. V shed 0 bases, J shed 7 bases, and the junction held 23 bases outside the gene matches. This CDR3 comprises 21 residues. In DNA, the CDR3 is TGCAGCGTTGAAGATATAGTCTTGGGACTAGCGGGAGCCCCTCATGGGAGGGAGCAGTACTTC. It is translated as CSVEDIVLGLAGAPHGREQYF.

CDR3 loop: CASRRTGVSYEQYF. DNA for the CDR3: TGTGCCAGCAGAAGGACAGGGGTCTCCTACGAGCAGTACTTC. The V gene is TRBV27, the J gene TRBJ2-7; 9 bases match TRBD1. The CDR3 has 14 residues. Germline assignment: CDR1 MNHEY and CDR2 SMNVEV (reference sequence). V lost 6 bases, J lost 0 bases, and 3 bases stayed unmatched.

The V gene is TRBV5-1, the J gene TRBJ2-3; 8 nucleotides align to TRBD1. After removal of 6 bases from V and 4 bases from J, the junction contained 7 bases not matched to a gene. Germline-derived CDR1 and CDR2 are SGHRS and YFSETQ. CDR3 length: 14 amino acids. For the CDR3, the DNA is TGCGCCAGCAACCAGGGGGCGTTCGCAGATACGCAGTATTTT. This encodes CASNQGAFADTQYF.

The V call is TRBV5-1, the J call TRBJ2-7; 10 nucleotides agree with TRBD1. The CDR3 totals 18 residues. V lost 4 bases, J lost 7 bases, and 20 bases stayed unmatched. CDR1 is SGHRS and CDR2 is YFSETQ in the germline V gene. The CDR3 region is CASSTGQGDSSSYNEQYF. CDR3 DNA sequence: TGCGCCAGCAGCACCGGACAGGGGGATTCAAGCTCCTACAATGAGCAGTACTTC.

The chain is built from TRBV6-2 or TRBV6-3 and TRBJ1-1; no clear D gene. V lost 8 bases, J lost 4 bases, and 17 bases lay in between. The germline gives CDR1 MNHEY, CDR2 SVGEGT. The CDR3 is 14 residues long. CDR3 in amino acids: CASWVPGKATEAFF. The CDR3 nucleotides are TGTGCCAGCTGGGTACCCGGGAAGGCCACTGAAGCTTTCTTT.

V usage is TRBV6-5 and J usage is TRBJ2-7; 7 nucleotides line up with TRBD1. This CDR3 spans 14 amino acids. The germline V gene has CDR1 MNHEY and CDR2 SVGAGI. V shed 5 bases, J shed 4 bases, and the junction held 8 bases outside the gene matches. The CDR3 is CASSPDRMDYEQYF. The CDR3 region has the DNA TGTGCCAGCAGTCCGGACAGGATGGATTACGAGCAGTACTTC.

This clonotype occurred a few times. The chain is built from TRBV29-1 and TRBJ1-1, with 9 bases matching TRBD1. V lost 7 bases to trimming and J lost 5 bases; unmatched junction nucleotides: 5. The CDR3 sequence is 12 residues long. Germline V CDR1 and CDR2: SQVTM, ANQGSEA. CDR3 coding DNA: TGCAGCGGGAGGACAGGGGAAACTGAAGCTTTCTTT. As protein: CSGRTGETEAFF. Full variable domain (missing parts from reference TRBV29-1 and TRBJ1-1): SAVISQKPSRDICQRGTSLTIQCQVDSQVTMMFWYRQQPGQSLTLIATANQGSEATYESGFVIDKFPISRPNLTFSTLTVSNMSPEDSSIYLCSGRTGETEAFFGQGTRLTVV.

The V and J genes are TRBV7-6 and TRBJ2-1; D is unresolved. Trimming pared 5 bases from V and 9 bases from J, leaving 17 bases between. This CDR3 has 14 residues. In germline, CDR1 is SGHVS, CDR2 FNYEAQ. The CDR3: CASSQNGPSGEQFF. In DNA form, the CDR3 reads TGTGCCAGCAGCCAGAACGGACCGTCCGGTGAGCAGTTCTTC.

The rearrangement uses TRBV4-1 and TRBJ1-2; TRBD1 might be the D (5 bases). Germline values: CDR1 MGHRA, CDR2 YSYEKL. This CDR3 contains 15 residues. The V end lost 3 bases, the J end lost 7 bases, and 18 bases lay between the germline ends. CDR3 DNA: TGCGCCAGCAGCCAGGACGCACGGGGGGTAGGTGGCTACACCTTC. It codes for CASSQDARGVGGYTF.

The chain links TRBV7-8 to TRBJ2-4; D ambiguous. The DNA end is a closer match to TRBJ2-7, so the J assignment may be wrong. Germline values: CDR1 SGHVS, CDR2 FQNEAQ. CDR3 size: 18 residues. CDR3 bases: TGTGCCAGCAGCTTACGTCGGAGTCAAAGGCTAGGCTCCTACGAGCAGTACTTC. Its translation is CASSLRRSQRLGSYEQYF.

V gene TRBV21-1 combines with J gene TRBJ2-7. TRBV21-1 is listed as a pseudogene. The CDR3 runs to 12 residues. The chain's CDR3 is CASNRRSYEQYF. Written as DNA, the CDR3 is TGTGCCAGCAACCGGAGGTCCTACGAGCAGTACTTC.

This clonotype was picked up a small number of times. The chain employs TRBV29-1 and TRBJ2-1; 8 nucleotides agree with TRBD1. CDR3 length: 16 amino acids. The V gene end was trimmed by 4 bases and the J gene end by 3 bases; junction bases not matched to a gene: 11. Germline V CDR1 and CDR2: SQVTM, ANQGSEA. The CDR3 is CSVVLPGQEYYNEQFF. CDR3 sequence (DNA): TGCAGCGTTGTCTTACCGGGACAGGAGTACTACAATGAGCAGTTCTTC.

The chain employs TRBV5-6 and TRBJ1-1, with D possibly being TRBD1 (5 bases). With 3 bases removed from V and 6 bases from J, the gap between germline ends came to 9 bases. This CDR3 has 12 residues. Germline CDR1 reads SGHDT; CDR2 reads YYEEEE. The CDR3, as DNA: TGTGCCAGCAGCTCCCGGGGGTCTGAAGCTTTCTTT. Protein product: CASSSRGSEAFF.

This chain connects TRBV12-3 or TRBV12-4 to TRBJ2-3; 10 positions match TRBD1. Trimming at V came to 4 bases and at J to 1 base, leaving 2 bases not matched to a gene. The CDR3 sequence is 15 residues long. The CDR3 coding sequence is TGTGCCAGCAGTTCCGACAGGGGGCGCACAGATACGCAGTATTTT. Amino acid sequence: CASSSDRGRTDTQYF.

V and J are TRBV20-1 and TRBJ2-1, with 8 bases identical to TRBD2. The J call is in doubt because the DNA end fits TRBJ2-7 better. CDR3 length equals 14 residues. Per germline, CDR1 DFQATT and CDR2 SNEGSKA (reference sequence). This chain's CDR3 is CSAKRTAGVFEQYF. The CDR3 DNA reads as TGCAGTGCGAAGAGAACAGCGGGAGTTTTCGAGCAGTACTTC.

The chain joins TRBV28 to TRBJ1-2; D unclear. Germline V gene lookup returns CDR1 MDHEN and CDR2 SYDVKM. There are 13 residues in the CDR3. Deletions cut 6 bases from V and 8 bases from J, with 16 bases between. In nucleotides, the CDR3 is TGTGCCAGCAGCTTACGGACGAGCAGAGGCTACACCTTC. As protein: CASSLRTSRGYTF.

This clonotype was found a few times. The chain is built from TRBV21-1 and TRBJ2-7; the D call in the table, TRBD1, was not verified against the DNA. TRBV21-1 is recorded as a pseudogene. This CDR3 is built from 16 residues. CDR3: CASSKAGQGFPYEQYF. The CDR3 coding sequence is TGTGCCAGCAGCAAAGCGGGACAGGGATTCCCCTACGAGCAGTACTTC.

This clonotype has just a few counts. The chain links TRBV4-1 to TRBJ2-7, with 9 bases fitting TRBD2. This CDR3 has 16 residues. The V gene end was trimmed by 3 bases and the J gene end by 0 bases; junction bases not matched to a gene: 6. Germline V lookup: CDR1 MGHRA, CDR2 YSYEKL. CDR3 sequence reads: CASSHSSGDHSYEQYF. For the CDR3, the DNA is TGCGCCAGCAGCCATTCTAGCGGGGACCACTCCTACGAGCAGTACTTC.